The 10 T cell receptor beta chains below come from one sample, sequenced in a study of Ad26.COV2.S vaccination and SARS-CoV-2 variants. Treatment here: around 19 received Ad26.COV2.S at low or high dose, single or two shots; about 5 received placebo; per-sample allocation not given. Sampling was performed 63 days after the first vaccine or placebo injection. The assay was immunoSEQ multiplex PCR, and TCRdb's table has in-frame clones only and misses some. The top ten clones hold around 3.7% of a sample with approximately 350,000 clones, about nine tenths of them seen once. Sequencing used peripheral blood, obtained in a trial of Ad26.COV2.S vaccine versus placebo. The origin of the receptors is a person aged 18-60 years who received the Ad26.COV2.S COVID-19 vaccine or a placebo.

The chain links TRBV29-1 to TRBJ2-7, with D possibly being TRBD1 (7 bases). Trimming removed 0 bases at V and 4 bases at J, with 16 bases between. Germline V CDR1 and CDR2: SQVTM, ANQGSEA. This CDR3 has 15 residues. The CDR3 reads CSVEDLRGVQYEQYF. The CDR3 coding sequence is TGCAGCGTTGAAGATCTCAGGGGGGTACAATACGAGCAGTACTTC.

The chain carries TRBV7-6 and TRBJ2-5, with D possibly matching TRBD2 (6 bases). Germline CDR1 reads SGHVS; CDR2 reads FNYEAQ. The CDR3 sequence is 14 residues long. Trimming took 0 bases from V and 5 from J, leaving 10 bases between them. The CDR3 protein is CASSLAGGVETQYF. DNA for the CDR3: TGTGCCAGCAGCTTAGCGGGCGGGGTTGAGACCCAGTACTTC.

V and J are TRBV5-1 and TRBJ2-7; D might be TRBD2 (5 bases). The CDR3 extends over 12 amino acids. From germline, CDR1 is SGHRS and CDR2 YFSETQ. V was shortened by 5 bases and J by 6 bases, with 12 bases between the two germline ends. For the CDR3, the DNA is TGCGCCAGCAGTGCGGGCCGGGGCGAGCAGTACTTC. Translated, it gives CASSAGRGEQYF.

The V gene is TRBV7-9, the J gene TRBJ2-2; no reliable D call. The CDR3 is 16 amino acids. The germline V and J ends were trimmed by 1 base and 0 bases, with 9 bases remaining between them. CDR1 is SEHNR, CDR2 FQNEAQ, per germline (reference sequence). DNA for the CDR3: TGTGCCAGCAGCTTAGATAGGTTCGCGAACACCGGGGAGCTGTTTTTT. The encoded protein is CASSLDRFANTGELFF.

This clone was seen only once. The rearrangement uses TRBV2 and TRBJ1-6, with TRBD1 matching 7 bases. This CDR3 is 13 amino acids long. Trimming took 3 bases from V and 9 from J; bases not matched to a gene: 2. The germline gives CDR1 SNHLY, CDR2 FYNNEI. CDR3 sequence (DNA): TGTGCCAGCAGTGATTACAGGGGTTCACCCCTCCACTTT. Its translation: CASSDYRGSPLHF.

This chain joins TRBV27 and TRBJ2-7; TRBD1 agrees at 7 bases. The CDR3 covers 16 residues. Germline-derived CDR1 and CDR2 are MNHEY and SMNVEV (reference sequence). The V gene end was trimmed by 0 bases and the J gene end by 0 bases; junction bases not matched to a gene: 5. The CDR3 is CASSLSRQGVSYEQYF. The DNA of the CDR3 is TGTGCCAGCAGTTTATCCCGGCAGGGGGTCTCCTACGAGCAGTACTTC.

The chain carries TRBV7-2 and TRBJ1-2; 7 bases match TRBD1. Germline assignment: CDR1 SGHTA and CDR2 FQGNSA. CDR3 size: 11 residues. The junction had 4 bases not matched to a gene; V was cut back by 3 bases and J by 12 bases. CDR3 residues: CASSFGTDDTF. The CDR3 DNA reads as TGTGCCAGCAGCTTCGGGACAGACGACACCTTC.

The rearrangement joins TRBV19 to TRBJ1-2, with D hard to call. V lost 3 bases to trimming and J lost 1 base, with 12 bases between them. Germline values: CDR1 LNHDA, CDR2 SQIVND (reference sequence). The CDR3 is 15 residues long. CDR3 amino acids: CASSMVAASNYGYTF. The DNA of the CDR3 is TGTGCCAGTAGTATGGTGGCCGCCAGTAACTATGGCTACACCTTC.

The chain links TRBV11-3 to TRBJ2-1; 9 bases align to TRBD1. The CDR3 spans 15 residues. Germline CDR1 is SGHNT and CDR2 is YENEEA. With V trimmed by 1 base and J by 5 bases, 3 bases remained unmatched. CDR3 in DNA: TGTGCCAGCAGCTTAGTCGGGACAGGGAACAATGAGCAGTTCTTC. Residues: CASSLVGTGNNEQFF.

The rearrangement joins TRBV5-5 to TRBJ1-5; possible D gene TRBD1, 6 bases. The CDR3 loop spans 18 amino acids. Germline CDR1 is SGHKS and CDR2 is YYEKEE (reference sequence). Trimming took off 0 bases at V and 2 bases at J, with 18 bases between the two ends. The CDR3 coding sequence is TGTGCCAGCAGCTTGGACACAGGGATAAGGTTGGGCAATCAGCCCCAGCATTTT. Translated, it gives CASSLDTGIRLGNQPQHF.